This record looks at one T cell receptor beta chain sequence and its context. CDR3 length: 15 amino acids. V lost 1 base to trimming and J lost 4 bases, with 13 bases between them. Germline CDR1 reads LNHNV; CDR2 reads YYDKDF (reference sequence). This specimen belongs to a study of blood T cell repertoires in COVID-19. Across the study: Samples of COVID-19 (acute and convalescent) were obtained from the United States, Italy and Spain. Sources were T cells, B-cell-depleted T cells, or PBMCs; the material itself was cDNA or gDNA.

Original processing methods: Nucleated cell number was recorded as an estimate derived from reference gene primer amplification. The method was immunoSEQ multiplex PCR; TCRdb's version includes in-frame clones alone and lacks a portion of them. Clone size and V and J calls were adopted from that table, with D and trimming inferred from the DNA. The sample yields 95,000 to 110,000 clones, about 85% seen once. Sequenced: peripheral blood. The source is a man aged 45 to 65 in a cohort sampled during active COVID-19. This chain connects TRBV15 to TRBJ1-2; maybe TRBD1 (5 bases). The CDR3 DNA reads TGTGCCACCAGCAGAGGTGGGGGGATCGGCTATGGCTACACCTTC. Protein: CATSRGGGIGYGYTF.